A selection of T cell receptor beta chains follows, all from one sample in a study of technical replicates of blood from four donors. Assay: immunoSEQ multiplex PCR; the TCRdb copy retains only in-frame clones and omits some. Of 60,000 to 90,000 clones listed, approximately 97% are singletons. The sequenced material came from T cells isolated from PBMCs. The receptors come from a human donor in good health. Both conserved end residues are part of each CDR3. The D gene is left open where the match is weak. The listing skips clone size in some rows; elsewhere it reads once, few, many or a size class.

>NA|TRBD2|TRBV19|TRBJ2-5
TGTGCCAGTAGTGGGGTAGGACTAGCGGAGACCCAGTACTTC
CASSGVGLAETQYF
>once|NA|TRBV19|TRBJ2-7
TGTGCCAGTAGTGAAGCGTACGGGGACTCCTACGAGCAGTACTTC
CASSEAYGDSYEQYF
>NA|TRBD1|TRBV7-7|TRBJ2-1
TGTGCTAGCAGCCCGGGACAGGGGGCACTCGGGGAGCAGTTCTTC
CASSPGQGALGEQFF
>NA|TRBD2|TRBV5-4|TRBJ2-3
TGTGCCAGCAGCCCGCGTTACCTAGCGGGGGGCACAGATACGCAGTATTTT
CASSPRYLAGGTDTQYF
>NA|TRBD1|TRBV18|TRBJ1-4
TGTGCCAGCTCACCAAATCCCCCGACAGGGGCGTTCGAGAAACTGTTTTTT
CASSPNPPTGAFEKLFF
>NA|NA|TRBV6-5|TRBJ2-1
TGTGCCAGCTTATCCGCGGGTAATGAGCAGTTCTTC
CASLSAGNEQFF
>NA|NA|TRBV29-1|TRBJ1-2
TGCAGCGTTCGACTTGGCGGCTACACCTTC
CSVRLGGYTF
>NA|TRBD2|TRBV4-1|TRBJ2-5
TGCGCCAGCAGCCCTCGGACTAGCGGAGGGGTGGGCGAGACCCAGTACTTC
CASSPRTSGGVGETQYF
>NA|NA|TRBV7-9|TRBJ1-2
TGTGCCAGCAGCCAACAGGGAGGGGCTGACTATGGCTACACCTTC
CASSQQGGADYGYTF
>NA|NA|TRBV2|TRBJ1-1
TGTGCCAGCATGAGTGACAGGAACACTGAAGCTTTCTTT
CASMSDRNTEAFF
>once|TRBD2|TRBV4-2|TRBJ2-5
TGTGCCAGCAGCTCCAGACCGGGACTAGCGGGCGGAGAGACCCAGTACTTC
CASSSRPGLAGGETQYF
>NA|TRBD1|TRBV5-1|TRBJ1-4
TGCGCCAGCAGCCGGGGACAGGGCAGGTCTAATGAAAAACTGTTTTTT
CASSRGQGRSNEKLFF
>NA|NA|TRBV6-5|TRBJ1-5
TGTGCCAGCAGTTCTACGACGGGACAGCCCCAGCATTTT
CASSSTTGQPQHF
>NA|NA|TRBV10-1|TRBJ2-7
TGCGCCAGCAGCAACACGCTGCCCTCCTACGAGCAGTACTTC
CASSNTLPSYEQYF
>NA|NA|TRBV7-7|TRBJ1-1
TGTGCCAGCAGCTTAGTGCTCCCGCAGGGCAACACTGAAGCTTTCTTT
CASSLVLPQGNTEAFF
>NA|NA|TRBV9|TRBJ1-1
TGTGCCAGCAGCCCCCCGGACACTGAAGCTTTCTTT
CASSPPDTEAFF
>NA|NA|TRBV4-1|TRBJ2-7
TGCGCCAGCAGCCAAGATGGGGCGGACAGTTCTACCTACTACGAGCAGTACTTC
CASSQDGADSSTYYEQYF
>NA|NA|TRBV5-1|TRBJ1-1
TGCGCCAGCAGCAGAAGGACAGTAGGGACTGAAGCTTTCTTT
CASSRRTVGTEAFF
>NA|TRBD1|TRBV11-1|TRBJ1-1
TGTGCCAGCAGCTTAGGTACAGGGGTTGAAGCTTTCTTT
CASSLGTGVEAFF
>NA|TRBD1|TRBV5-1|TRBJ2-7
TGCGCCAGCAGCCCCGGGACAGGGGGCATCTACGAGCAGTACTTC
CASSPGTGGIYEQYF
>NA|NA|TRBV19|TRBJ2-7
TGTGCCAGTAGTCCCCAGGAACCCGGCTACGAGCAGTACTTC
CASSPQEPGYEQYF
>NA|TRBD2|TRBV5-1|TRBJ2-5
TGCGCCAGCAGCTTGGGCCTAGCGGGAGGGCACCCAGAGACCCAGTACTTC
CASSLGLAGGHPETQYF
>NA|TRBD2|TRBV4-1|TRBJ2-5
TGCGCCAGCAGCTCCATGGGACTAGGTTTGATAGAGACCCAGTACTTC
CASSSMGLGLIETQYF
>NA|TRBD2|TRBV13|TRBJ2-7
TGTGCCAGCAGCTCCCCGGTGGGTGTTTTTGCGGGGGGCAATTACGAGCAGTACTTC
CASSSPVGVFAGGNYEQYF
>NA|NA|TRBV28|TRBJ1-5
TGTGCCAGCAGTTTTCATGAGTATAGCAATCAGCCCCAGCATTTT
CASSFHEYSNQPQHF
>NA|TRBD1|TRBV18|TRBJ2-7
TGTGCCAGCTCACTTCTTGGACAGGGGACCTACCCTAGCGAGCAGTACTTC
CASSLLGQGTYPSEQYF
>NA|NA|TRBV6-5|TRBJ2-1
TGTGCCAGCAGTTACTCGAACACCGACAATGAGCAGTTCTTC
CASSYSNTDNEQFF
>NA|TRBD2|TRBV6-1|TRBJ2-1
TGTGCCAGCAGTGAACTAGCGGGAGGGCCATGGAATGAGCAGTTCTTC
CASSELAGGPWNEQFF
>NA|NA|TRBV27|TRBJ1-5
TGTGCCAGCAGTTTTTATGGGGGGTCGAGCAATCAGCCCCAGCATTTT
CASSFYGGSSNQPQHF
>NA|NA|TRBV27|TRBJ2-7
TGTGCCAGCAGTTTGCGGGCTTACTACGAGCAGTACTTC
CASSLRAYYEQYF
>NA|NA|TRBV30|TRBJ1-5
TGTGCCTGGAGTTCTGGCAGTCTCCAGCATTTT
CAWSSGSLQHF
>NA|TRBD1|TRBV28|TRBJ1-5
TGTGCCAGCAGCCCAGGGGGTGGGAACCAGCCCCAGCATTTT
CASSPGGGNQPQHF